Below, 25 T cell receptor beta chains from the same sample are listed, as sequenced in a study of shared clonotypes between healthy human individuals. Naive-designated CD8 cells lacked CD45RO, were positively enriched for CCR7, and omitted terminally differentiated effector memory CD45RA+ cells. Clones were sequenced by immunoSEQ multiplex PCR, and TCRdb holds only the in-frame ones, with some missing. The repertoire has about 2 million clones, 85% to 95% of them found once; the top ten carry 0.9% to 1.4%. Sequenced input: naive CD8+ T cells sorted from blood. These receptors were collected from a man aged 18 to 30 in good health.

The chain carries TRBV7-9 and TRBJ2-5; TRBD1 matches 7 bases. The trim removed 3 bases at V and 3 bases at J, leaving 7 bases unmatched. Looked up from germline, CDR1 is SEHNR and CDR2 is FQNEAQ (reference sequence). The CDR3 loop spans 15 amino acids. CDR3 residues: CASSLVGTAKETQYF. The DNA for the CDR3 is TGTGCCAGCAGCTTGGTTGGGACAGCTAAAGAGACCCAGTACTTC.

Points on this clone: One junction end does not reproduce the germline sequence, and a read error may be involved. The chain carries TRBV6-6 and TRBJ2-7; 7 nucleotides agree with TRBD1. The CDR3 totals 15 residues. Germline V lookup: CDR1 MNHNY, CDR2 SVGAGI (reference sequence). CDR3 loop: CASIYWTGLSYEQYF. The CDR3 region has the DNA TGTGCCAGCATTTACTGGACAGGCCTTTCCTACGAGCAGTACTTC.

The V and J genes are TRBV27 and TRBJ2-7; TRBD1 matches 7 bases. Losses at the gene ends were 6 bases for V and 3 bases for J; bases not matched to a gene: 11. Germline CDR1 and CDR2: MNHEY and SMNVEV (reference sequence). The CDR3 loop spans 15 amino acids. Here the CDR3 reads CASSHTGQWGYEQYF. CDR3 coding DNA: TGTGCCAGCAGCCACACGGGACAGTGGGGCTACGAGCAGTACTTC.

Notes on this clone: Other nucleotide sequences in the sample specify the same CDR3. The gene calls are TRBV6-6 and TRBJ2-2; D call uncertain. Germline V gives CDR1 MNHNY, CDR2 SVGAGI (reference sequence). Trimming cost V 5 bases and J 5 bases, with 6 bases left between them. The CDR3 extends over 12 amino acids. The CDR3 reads CASSPNTGELFF. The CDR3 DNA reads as TGTGCCAGCAGTCCCAATACCGGGGAGCTGTTTTTT.

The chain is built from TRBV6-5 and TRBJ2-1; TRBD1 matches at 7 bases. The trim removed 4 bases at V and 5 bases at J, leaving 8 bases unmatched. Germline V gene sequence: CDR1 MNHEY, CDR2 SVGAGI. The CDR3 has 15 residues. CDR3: CASSFGTATNNEQFF. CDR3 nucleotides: TGTGCCAGCAGTTTCGGGACAGCCACCAACAATGAGCAGTTCTTC.

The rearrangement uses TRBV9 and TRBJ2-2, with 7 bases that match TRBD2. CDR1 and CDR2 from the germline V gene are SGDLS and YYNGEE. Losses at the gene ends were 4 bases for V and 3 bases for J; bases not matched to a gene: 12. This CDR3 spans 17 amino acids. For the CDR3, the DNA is TGTGCCAGCAGCCACCCCAACCTCCTAGCGGACACCGGGGAGCTGTTTTTT. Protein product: CASSHPNLLADTGELFF.

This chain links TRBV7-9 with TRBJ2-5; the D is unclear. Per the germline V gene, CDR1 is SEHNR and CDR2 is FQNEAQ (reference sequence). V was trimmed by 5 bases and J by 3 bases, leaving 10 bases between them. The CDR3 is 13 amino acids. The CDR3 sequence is CASSPWSEETQYF. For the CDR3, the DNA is TGTGCCAGCAGCCCCTGGTCGGAAGAGACCCAGTACTTC. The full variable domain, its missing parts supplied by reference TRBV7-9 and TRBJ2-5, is DTGVSQNPRHKITKRGQNVTFRCDPISEHNRLYWYRQTLGQGPEFLTYFQNEAQLEKSRLLSDRFSAERPKGSFSTLEIQRTEQGDSAMYLCASSPWSEETQYFGPGTRLLVL.

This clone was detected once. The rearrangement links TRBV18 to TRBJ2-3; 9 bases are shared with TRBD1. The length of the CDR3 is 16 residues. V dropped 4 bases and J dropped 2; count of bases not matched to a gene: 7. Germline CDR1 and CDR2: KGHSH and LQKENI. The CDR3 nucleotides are TGTGCCAGCTCACTACGACAGGGGGGACTCACAGATACGCAGTATTTT. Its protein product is CASSLRQGGLTDTQYF.

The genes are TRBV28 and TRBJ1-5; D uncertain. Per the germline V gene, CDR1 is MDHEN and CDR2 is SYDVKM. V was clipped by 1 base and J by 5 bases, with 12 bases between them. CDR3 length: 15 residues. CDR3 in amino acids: CASSLSGSGDQPQHF. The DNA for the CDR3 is TGTGCCAGCAGTTTATCAGGCTCCGGGGATCAGCCCCAGCATTTT.

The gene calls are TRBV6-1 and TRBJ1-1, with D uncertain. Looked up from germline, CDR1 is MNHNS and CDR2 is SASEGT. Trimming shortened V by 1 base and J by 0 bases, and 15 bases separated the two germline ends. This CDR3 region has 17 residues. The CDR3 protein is CASSEGVGWQLNTEAFF. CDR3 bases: TGTGCCAGCAGTGAAGGCGTTGGGTGGCAGTTGAACACTGAAGCTTTCTTT.

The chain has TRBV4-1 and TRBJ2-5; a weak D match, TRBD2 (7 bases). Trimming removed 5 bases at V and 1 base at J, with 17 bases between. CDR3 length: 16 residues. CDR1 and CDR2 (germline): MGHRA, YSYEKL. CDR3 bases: TGCGCCAGCAGCTCCCTGGGGGCGGGGGCCCAAGAGACCCAGTACTTC. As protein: CASSSLGAGAQETQYF.

CDR3 sequence (DNA): TGTGCCAGCAGTTACTGGGACAGGGGCCAAGAGACCCAGTACTTC. This sequence encodes CASSYWDRGQETQYF. This chain uses TRBV6-5 with TRBJ2-5; the match to TRBD1 covers 10 bases. Trimming took 1 base from V and 1 from J; bases not matched to a gene: 0. CDR1 is MNHEY and CDR2 is SVGAGI in the germline V gene. This CDR3 has 15 amino acids.

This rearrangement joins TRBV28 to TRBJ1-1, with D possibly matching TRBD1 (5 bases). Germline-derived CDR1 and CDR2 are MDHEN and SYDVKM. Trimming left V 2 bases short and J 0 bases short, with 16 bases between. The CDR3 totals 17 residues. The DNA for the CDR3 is TGTGCCAGCAGTTTAGACCCACGGGGGGTAATGAACACTGAAGCTTTCTTT. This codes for CASSLDPRGVMNTEAFF.

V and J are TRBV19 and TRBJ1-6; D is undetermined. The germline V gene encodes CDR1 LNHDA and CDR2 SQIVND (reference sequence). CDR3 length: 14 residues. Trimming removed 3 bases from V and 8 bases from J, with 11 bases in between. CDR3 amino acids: CASSISGQDSPLHF. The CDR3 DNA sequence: TGTGCCAGTAGTATTTCGGGCCAAGATTCACCCCTCCACTTT.

CDR3 amino acids: CASSAGWGYEQYF. For the CDR3, the DNA is TGTGCCAGCAGCGCCGGCTGGGGCTACGAGCAGTACTTC. This sequence joins TRBV5-6 and TRBJ2-7; D ambiguous. Germline CDR1 reads SGHDT; CDR2 reads YYEEEE. The CDR3 is made up of 13 amino acids. Trimming pared 4 bases from V and 3 bases from J, leaving 11 bases between.

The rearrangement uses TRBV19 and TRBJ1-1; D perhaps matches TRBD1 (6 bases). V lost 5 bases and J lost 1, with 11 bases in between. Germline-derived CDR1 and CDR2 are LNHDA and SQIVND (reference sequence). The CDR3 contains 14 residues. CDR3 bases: TGTGCCAGTAGTCCAGGGGAGGGGAACACTGAAGCTTTCTTT. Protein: CASSPGEGNTEAFF.

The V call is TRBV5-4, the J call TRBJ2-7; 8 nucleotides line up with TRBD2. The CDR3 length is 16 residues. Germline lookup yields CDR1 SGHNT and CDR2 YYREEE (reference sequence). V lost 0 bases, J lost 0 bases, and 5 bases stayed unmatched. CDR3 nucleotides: TGTGCCAGCAGCTTGGGTGGCGGGGGGACCTCCTACGAGCAGTACTTC. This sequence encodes CASSLGGGGTSYEQYF.

CDR3 amino acids: CASSTGEHGYTF. DNA of the CDR3: TGTGCCAGCAGCACGGGGGAACATGGCTACACCTTC. The J gene is TRBJ1-2, the V gene TRBV6-5; D perhaps matches TRBD1 (5 bases). Germline CDR1 and CDR2: MNHEY and SVGAGI. This CDR3 region has 12 residues. Trimming pared 6 bases from V and 6 bases from J, leaving 11 bases between.

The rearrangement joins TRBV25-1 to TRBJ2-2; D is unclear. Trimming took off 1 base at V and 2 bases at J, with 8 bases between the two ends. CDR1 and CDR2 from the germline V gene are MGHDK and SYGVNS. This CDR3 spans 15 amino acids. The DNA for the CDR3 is TGTGCCAGCAGTGAATCAGCAGTTAACACCGGGGAGCTGTTTTTT. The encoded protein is CASSESAVNTGELFF.

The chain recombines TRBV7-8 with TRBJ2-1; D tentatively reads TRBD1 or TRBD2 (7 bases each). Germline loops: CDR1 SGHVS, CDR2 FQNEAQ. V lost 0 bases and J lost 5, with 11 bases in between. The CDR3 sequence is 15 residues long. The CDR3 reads CASSLAAGGDNEQFF. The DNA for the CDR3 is TGTGCCAGCAGCTTAGCGGCAGGGGGGGACAATGAGCAGTTCTTC.

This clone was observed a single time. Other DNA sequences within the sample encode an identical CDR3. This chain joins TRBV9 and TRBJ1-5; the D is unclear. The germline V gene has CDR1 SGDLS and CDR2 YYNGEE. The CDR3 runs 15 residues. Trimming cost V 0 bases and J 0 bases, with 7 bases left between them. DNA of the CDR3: TGTGCCAGCAGCGTAGGCGGAAATAGCAATCAGCCCCAGCATTTT. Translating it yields CASSVGGNSNQPQHF.

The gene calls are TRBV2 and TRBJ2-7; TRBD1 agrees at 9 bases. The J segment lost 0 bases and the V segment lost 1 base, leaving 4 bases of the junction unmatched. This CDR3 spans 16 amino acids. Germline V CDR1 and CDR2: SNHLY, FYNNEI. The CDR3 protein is CASSEDGQGSSYEQYF. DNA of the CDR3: TGTGCCAGCAGTGAAGACGGACAGGGGAGCTCCTACGAGCAGTACTTC.

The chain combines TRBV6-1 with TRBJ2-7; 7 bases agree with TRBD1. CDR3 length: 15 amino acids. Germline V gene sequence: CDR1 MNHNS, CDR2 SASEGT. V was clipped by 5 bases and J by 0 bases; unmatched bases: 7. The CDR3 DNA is TGTGCCAGCAGTATCGACAGGGAAGCCTCCTACGAGCAGTACTTC. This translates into CASSIDREASYEQYF.

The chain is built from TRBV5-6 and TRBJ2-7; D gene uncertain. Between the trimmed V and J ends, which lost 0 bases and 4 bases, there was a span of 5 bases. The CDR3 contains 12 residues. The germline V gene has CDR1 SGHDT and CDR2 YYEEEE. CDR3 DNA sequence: TGTGCCAGCAGCTTGGAAGAATACGAGCAGTACTTC. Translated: CASSLEEYEQYF.

The CDR3 DNA reads as TGCGCCAGCAGCTTGGGTCGGGTGACAGGCTCCTACGAGCAGTACTTC. Translated, it gives CASSLGRVTGSYEQYF. The genes are TRBV5-1 and TRBJ2-7; D possibly corresponds to TRBD1 (6 bases). With 0 bases removed from V and 0 bases from J, the gap between germline ends came to 13 bases. The CDR3 is made up of 16 amino acids. The germline V gene encodes CDR1 SGHRS and CDR2 YFSETQ.